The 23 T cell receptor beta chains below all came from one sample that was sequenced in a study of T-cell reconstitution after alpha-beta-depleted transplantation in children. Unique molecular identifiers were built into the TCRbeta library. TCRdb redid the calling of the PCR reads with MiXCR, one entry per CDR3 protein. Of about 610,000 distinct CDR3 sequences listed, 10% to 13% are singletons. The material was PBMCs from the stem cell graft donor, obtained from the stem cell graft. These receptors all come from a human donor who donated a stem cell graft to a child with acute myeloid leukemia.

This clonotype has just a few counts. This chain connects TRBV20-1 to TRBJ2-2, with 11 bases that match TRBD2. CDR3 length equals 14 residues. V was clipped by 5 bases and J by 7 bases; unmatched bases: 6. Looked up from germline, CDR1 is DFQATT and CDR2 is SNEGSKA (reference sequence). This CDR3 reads CSAPSGRSYGELFF. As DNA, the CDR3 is TGCAGTGCTCCTAGCGGGAGGAGTTACGGGGAGCTGTTTTTT.

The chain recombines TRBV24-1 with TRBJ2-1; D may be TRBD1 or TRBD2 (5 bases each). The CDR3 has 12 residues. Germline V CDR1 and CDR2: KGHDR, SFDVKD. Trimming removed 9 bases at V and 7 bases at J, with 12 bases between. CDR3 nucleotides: TGTGCCACCGGGCAGGGCGGGAATGAGCAGTTCTTC. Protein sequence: CATGQGGNEQFF.

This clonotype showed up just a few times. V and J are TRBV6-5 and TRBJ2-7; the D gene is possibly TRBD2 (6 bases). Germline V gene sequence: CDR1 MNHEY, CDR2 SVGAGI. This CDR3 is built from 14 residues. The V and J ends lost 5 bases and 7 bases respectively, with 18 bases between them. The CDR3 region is CASSLSALGGEQYF. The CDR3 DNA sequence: TGTGCCAGCAGTCTTAGCGCCCTGGGGGGAGAGCAGTACTTC.

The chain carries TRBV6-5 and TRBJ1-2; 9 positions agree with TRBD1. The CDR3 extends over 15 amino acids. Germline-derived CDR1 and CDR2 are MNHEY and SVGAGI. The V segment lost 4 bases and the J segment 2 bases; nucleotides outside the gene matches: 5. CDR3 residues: CASSSPGTGNYGYTF. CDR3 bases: TGTGCCAGCAGTTCCCCCGGGACAGGGAACTATGGCTACACCTTC.

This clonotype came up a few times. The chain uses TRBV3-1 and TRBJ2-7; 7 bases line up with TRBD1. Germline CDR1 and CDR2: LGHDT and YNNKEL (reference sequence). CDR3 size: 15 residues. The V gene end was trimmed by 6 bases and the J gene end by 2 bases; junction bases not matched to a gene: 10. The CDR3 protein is CASSLVRDSPYEQYF. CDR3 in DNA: TGTGCCAGCAGTCTCGTTCGGGACAGTCCCTACGAGCAGTACTTC.

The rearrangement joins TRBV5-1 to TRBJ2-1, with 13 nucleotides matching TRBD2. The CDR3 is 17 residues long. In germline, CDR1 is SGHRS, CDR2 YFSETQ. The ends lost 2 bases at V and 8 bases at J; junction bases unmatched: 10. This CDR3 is CASSFRLAGGPFDEQFF. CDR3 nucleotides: TGCGCCAGCAGCTTCAGACTAGCGGGAGGCCCCTTCGATGAGCAGTTCTTC.

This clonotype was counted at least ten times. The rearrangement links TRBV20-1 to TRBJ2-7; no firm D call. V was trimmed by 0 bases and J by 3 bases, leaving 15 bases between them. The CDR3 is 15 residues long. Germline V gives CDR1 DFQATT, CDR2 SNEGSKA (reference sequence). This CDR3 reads CSARDADSPLYEQYF. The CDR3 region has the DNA TGCAGTGCTAGAGATGCCGATAGCCCCCTCTACGAGCAGTACTTC.

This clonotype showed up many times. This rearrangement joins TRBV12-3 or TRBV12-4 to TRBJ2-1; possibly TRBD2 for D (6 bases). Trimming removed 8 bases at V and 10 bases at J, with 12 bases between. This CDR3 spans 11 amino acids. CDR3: CASSSRGEQFF. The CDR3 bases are TGTGCCAGCTCTAGTCGGGGGGAGCAGTTCTTC.

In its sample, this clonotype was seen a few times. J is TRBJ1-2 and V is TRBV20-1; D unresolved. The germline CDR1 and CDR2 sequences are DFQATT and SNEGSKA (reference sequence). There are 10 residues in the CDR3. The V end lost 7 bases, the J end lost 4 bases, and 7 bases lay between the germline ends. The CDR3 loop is CSDGLYGYTF. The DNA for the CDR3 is TGCAGTGACGGACTCTATGGCTACACCTTC.

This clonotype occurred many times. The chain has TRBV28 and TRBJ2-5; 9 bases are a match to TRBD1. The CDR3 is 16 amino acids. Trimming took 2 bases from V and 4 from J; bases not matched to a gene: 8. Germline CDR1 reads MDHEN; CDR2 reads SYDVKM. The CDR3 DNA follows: TGTGCCAGCAGTTTAACCGGGACAGGGCTTACAGAGACCCAGTACTTC. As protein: CASSLTGTGLTETQYF.

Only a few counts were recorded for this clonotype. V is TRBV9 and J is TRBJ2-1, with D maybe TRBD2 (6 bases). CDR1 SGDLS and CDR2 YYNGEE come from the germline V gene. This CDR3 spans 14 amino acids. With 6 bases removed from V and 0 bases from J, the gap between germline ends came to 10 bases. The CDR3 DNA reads TGTGCCAGCAAGGAGGGCCCCTCCTACAATGAGCAGTTCTTC. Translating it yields CASKEGPSYNEQFF.

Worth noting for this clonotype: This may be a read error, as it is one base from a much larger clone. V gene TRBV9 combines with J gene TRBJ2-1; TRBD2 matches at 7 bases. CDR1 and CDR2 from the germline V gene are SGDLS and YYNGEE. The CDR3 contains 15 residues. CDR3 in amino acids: CASNVGALGGNEQFF. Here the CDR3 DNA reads TGTGCCAGCAACGTAGGTGCTTTGGGGGGGAATGAGCAGTTCTTC.

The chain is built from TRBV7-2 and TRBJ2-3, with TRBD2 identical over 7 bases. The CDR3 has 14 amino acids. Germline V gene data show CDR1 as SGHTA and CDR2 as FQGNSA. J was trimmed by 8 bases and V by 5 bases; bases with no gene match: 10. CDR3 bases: TGTGCCAGCAGCCTAGGCGAGCGGGGAAGTACGCAGTATTTT. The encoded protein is CASSLGERGSTQYF.

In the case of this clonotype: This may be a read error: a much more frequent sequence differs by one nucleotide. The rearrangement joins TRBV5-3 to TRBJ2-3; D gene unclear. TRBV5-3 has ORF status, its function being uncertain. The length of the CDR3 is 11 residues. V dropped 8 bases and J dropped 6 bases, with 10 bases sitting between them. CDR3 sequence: CARKSGDTQYF. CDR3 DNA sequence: TGTGCCAGGAAGAGTGGTGATACGCAGTATTTT.

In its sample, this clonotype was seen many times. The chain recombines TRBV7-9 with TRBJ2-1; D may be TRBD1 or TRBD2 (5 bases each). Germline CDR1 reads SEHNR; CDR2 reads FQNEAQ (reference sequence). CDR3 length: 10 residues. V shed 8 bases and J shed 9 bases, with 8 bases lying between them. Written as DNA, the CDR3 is TGTGCCAGCGGGGGTGGTGAGCAGTTCTTC. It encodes CASGGGEQFF.

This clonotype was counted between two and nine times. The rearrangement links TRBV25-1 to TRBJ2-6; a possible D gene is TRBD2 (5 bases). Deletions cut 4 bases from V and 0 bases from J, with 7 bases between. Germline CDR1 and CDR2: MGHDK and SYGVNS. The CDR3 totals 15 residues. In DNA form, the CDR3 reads TGTGCCAGCAGTGGCGGGTCCTCTGGGGCCAACGTCCTGACTTTC. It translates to CASSGGSSGANVLTF.

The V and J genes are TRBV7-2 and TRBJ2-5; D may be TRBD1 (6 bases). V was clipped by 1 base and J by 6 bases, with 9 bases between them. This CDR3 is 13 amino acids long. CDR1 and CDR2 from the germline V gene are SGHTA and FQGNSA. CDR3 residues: CASSLEGQQTQYF. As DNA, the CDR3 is TGTGCCAGCAGCTTAGAAGGACAGCAGACCCAGTACTTC.

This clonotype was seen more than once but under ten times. CDR3 sequence (DNA): TGCAGCGTTGAAGATCCTAGCTTTCCCCTCTACGAGCAGTACTTC. Translating it yields CSVEDPSFPLYEQYF. The chain combines TRBV29-1 with TRBJ2-7, with D possibly being TRBD2 (5 bases). V was cut by 0 bases and J by 3 bases, with 15 bases left in between. CDR1 is SQVTM and CDR2 is ANQGSEA in the germline V gene. The CDR3 length is 15 residues.

The CDR3 here is CASSYTAGAPDTQYF. In DNA, the CDR3 is TGTGCCAGCAGCTATACAGCGGGAGCCCCAGATACGCAGTATTTT. The chain combines TRBV7-9 with TRBJ2-3, with TRBD2 matching 8 bases. CDR1 is SEHNR, CDR2 FQNEAQ, per germline (reference sequence). CDR3 length: 15 residues. Trimming cost V 4 bases and J 4 bases; bases outside gene matches: 7. The full variable domain, with the rest looked up from reference TRBV7-9 and TRBJ2-3, is DTGVSQNPRHKITKRGQNVTFRCDPISEHNRLYWYRQTLGQGPEFLTYFQNEAQLEKSRLLSDRFSAERPKGSFSTLEIQRTEQGDSAMYLCASSYTAGAPDTQYFGPGTRLTVL.

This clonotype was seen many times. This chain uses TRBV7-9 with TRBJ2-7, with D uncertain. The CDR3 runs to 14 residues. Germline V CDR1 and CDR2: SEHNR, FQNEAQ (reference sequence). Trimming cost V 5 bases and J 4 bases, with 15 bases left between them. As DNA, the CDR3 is TGTGCCAGCAGCCAAAGCCCATCCATTTACGAGCAGTACTTC. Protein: CASSQSPSIYEQYF. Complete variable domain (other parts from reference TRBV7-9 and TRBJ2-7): DTGVSQNPRHKITKRGQNVTFRCDPISEHNRLYWYRQTLGQGPEFLTYFQNEAQLEKSRLLSDRFSAERPKGSFSTLEIQRTEQGDSAMYLCASSQSPSIYEQYFGPGTRLTVT.

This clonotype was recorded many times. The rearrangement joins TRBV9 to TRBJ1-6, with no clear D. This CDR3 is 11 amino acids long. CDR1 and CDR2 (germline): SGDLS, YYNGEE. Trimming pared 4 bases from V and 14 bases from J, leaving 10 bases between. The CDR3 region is CASSLGASLHF. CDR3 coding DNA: TGTGCCAGCAGCCTCGGAGCATCCCTCCACTTT.

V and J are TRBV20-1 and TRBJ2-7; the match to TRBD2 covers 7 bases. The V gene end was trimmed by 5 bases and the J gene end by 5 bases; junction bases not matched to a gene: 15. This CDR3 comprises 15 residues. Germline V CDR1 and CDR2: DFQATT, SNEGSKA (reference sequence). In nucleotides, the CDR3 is TGCAGTGCTGACGGGCTAGCGGCTGGGAGGGACGAGCAGTACTTC. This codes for CSADGLAAGRDEQYF.

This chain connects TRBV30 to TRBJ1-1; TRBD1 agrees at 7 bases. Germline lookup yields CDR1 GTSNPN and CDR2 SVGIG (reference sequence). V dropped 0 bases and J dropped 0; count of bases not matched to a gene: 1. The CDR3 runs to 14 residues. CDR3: CAWSVGTVNTEAFF. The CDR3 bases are TGTGCCTGGAGTGTCGGGACAGTGAACACTGAAGCTTTCTTT.